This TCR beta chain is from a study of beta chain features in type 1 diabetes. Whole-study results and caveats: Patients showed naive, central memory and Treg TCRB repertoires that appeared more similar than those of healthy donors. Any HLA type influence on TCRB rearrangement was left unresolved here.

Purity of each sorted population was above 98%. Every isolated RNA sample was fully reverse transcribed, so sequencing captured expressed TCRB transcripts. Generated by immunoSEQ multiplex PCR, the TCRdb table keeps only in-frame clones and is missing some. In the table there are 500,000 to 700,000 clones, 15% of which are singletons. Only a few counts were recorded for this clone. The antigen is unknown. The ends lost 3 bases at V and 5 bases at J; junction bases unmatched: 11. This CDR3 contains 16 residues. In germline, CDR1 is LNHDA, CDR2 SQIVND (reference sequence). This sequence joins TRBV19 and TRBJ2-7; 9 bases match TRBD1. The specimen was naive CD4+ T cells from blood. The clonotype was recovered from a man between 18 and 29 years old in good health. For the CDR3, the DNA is TGTGCCAGTAGTATGATTCCGGGACAGGGTGTCAACGAGCAGTACTTC. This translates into CASSMIPGQGVNEQYF.